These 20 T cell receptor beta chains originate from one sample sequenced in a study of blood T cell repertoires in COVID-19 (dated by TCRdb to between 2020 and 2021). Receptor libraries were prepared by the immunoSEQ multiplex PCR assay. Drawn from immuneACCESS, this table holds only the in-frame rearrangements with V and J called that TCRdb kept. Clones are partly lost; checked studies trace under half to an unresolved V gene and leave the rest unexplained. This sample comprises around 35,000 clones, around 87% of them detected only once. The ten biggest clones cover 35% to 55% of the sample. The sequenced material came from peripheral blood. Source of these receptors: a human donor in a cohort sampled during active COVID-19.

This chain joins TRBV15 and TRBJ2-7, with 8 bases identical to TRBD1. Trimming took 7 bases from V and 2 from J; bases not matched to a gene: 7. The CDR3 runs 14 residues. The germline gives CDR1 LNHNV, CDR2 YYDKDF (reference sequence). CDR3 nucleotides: TGTGCCACCAAGGCGGGACAGGCCGCCTACGAGCAGTACTTC. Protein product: CATKAGQAAYEQYF.

CDR3 DNA sequence: TGTGCCAGCACGGGTCTCTACGAGCAGTACTTC. It specifies CASTGLYEQYF. The genes are TRBV6-5 and TRBJ2-7; D gene uncertain. Germline V gene sequence: CDR1 MNHEY, CDR2 SVGAGI. CDR3 length: 11 amino acids. Trimming cost V 7 bases and J 3 bases, with 7 bases left between them.

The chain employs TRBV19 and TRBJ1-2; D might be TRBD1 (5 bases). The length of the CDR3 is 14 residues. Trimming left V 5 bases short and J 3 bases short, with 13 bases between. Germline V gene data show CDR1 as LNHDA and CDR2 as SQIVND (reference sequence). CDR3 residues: CASSGREGYYGYTF. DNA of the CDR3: TGTGCCAGTAGTGGCAGGGAGGGATACTATGGCTACACCTTC.

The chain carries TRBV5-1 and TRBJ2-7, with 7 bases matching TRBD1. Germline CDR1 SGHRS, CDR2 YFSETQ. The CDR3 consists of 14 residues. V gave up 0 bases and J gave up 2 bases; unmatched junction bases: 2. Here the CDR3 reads CASSLGQGPYEQYF. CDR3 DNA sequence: TGCGCCAGCAGCTTGGGACAGGGCCCCTACGAGCAGTACTTC.

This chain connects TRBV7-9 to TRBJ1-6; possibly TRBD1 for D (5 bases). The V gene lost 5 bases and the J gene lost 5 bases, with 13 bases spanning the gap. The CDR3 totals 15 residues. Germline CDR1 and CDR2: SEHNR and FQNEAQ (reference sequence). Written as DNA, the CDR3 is TGTGCCAGCAGCAGGGCGACAGCCGATAATTCACCCCTCCACTTT. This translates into CASSRATADNSPLHF.

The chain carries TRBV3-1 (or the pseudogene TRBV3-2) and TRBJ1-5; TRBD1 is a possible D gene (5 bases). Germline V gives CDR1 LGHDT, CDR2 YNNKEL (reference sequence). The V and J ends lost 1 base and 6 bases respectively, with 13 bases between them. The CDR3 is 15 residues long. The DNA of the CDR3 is TGTGCCAGCAGCCAAGCCTCGGGCAGGGTTCAGCCCCAGCATTTT. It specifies CASSQASGRVQPQHF.

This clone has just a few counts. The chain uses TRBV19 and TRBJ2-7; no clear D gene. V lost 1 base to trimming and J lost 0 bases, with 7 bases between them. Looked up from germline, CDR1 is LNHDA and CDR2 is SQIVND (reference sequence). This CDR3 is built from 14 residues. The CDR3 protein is CASSIARSSYEQYF. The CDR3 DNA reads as TGTGCCAGTAGTATAGCGAGGAGCTCCTACGAGCAGTACTTC.

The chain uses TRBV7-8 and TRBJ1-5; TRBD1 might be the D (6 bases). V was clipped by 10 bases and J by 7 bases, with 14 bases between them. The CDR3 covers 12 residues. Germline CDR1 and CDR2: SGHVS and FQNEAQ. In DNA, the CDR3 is TGTGCCACTCGACAGGCAGGGCAGCCCCAGCATTTT. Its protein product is CATRQAGQPQHF. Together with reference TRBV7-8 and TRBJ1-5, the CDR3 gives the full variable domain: GAGVSQSPRYKVAKRGQDVALRCDPISGHVSLFWYQQALGQGPEFLTYFQNEAQLDKSGLPSDRFFAERPEGSVSTLKIQRTQQEDSAVYLCATRQAGQPQHFGDGTRLSIL.

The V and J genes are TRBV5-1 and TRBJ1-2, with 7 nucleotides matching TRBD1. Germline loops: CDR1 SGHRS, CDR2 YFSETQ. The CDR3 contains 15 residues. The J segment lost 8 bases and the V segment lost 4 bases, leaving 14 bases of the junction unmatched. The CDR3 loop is CASSVGGTVQGGYTF. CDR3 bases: TGCGCCAGCAGCGTGGGAGGGACAGTCCAGGGGGGCTACACCTTC.

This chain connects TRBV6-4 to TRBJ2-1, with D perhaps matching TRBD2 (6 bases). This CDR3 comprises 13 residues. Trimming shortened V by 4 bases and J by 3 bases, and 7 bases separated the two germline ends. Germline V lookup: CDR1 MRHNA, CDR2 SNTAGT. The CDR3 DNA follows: TGTGCCAGCAGTGCGGACTACTACAATGAGCAGTTCTTC. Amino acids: CASSADYYNEQFF.

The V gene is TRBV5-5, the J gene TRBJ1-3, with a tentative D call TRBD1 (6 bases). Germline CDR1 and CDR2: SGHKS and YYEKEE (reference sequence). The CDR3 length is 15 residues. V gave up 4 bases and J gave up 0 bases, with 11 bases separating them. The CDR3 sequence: CASSPGTSSGNTIYF. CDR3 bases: TGTGCCAGCAGCCCTGGGACAAGCTCTGGAAACACCATATATTTT.

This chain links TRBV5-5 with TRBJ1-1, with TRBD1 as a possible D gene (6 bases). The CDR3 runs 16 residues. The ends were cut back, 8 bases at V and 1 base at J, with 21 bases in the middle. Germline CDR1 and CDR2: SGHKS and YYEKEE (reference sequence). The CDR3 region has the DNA TGTGCCAGTGCCGCCGGGACACCACTTGAGAACACTGAAGCTTTCTTT. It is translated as CASAAGTPLENTEAFF.

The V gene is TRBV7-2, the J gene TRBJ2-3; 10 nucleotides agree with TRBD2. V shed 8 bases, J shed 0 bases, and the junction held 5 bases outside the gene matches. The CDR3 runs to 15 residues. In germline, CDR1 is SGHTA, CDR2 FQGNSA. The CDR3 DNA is TGTGCCAGCGGTAGCGGGGGGTTTAGCACAGATACGCAGTATTTT. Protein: CASGSGGFSTDTQYF.

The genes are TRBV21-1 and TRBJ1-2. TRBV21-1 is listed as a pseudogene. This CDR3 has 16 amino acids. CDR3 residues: CASSSQGRGAAGGYTF. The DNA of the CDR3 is TGTGCCAGCAGCTCCCAGGGTCGGGGGGCGGCGGGTGGCTACACCTTC.

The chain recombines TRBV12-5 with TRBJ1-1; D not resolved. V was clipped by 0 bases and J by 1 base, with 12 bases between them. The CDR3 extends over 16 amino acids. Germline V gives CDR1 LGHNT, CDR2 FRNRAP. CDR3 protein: CASGLVVRAGNTEAFF. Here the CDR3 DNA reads TGTGCTAGTGGTTTGGTAGTCCGGGCGGGGAACACTGAAGCTTTCTTT.

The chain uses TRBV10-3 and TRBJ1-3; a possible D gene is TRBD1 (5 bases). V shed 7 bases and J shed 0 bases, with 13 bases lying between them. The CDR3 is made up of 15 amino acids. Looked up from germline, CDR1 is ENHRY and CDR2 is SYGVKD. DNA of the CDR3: TGTGCCATCACGAAAAACGGGGGCTCTGGAAACACCATATATTTT. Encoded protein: CAITKNGGSGNTIYF.

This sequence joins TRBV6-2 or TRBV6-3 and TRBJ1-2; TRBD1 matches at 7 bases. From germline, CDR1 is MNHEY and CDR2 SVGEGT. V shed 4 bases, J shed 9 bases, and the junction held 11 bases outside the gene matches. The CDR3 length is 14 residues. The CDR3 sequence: CASSSGGGQERYTF. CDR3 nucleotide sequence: TGTGCCAGCAGTTCGGGAGGGGGCCAGGAACGCTACACCTTC.

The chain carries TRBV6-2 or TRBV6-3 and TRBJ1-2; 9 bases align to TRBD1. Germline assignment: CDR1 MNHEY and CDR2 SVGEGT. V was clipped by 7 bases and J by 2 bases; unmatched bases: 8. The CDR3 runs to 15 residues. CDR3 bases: TGTGCCAGCACCCCTCAAGGGACAGGGAACTATGGCTACACCTTC. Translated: CASTPQGTGNYGYTF.

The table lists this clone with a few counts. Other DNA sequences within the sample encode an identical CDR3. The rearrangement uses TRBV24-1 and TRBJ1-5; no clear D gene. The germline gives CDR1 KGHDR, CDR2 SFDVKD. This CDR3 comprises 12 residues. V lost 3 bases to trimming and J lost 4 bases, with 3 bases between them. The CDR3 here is CATSDTNQPQHF. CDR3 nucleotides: TGTGCCACCAGTGATACTAATCAGCCCCAGCATTTT.

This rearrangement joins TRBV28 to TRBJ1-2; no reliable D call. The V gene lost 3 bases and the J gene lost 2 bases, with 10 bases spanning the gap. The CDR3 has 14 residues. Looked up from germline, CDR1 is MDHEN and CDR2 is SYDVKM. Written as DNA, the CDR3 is TGTGCCAGCAGTTTTGGCCCTCAGAACTATGGCTACACCTTC. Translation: CASSFGPQNYGYTF.